This T cell receptor beta chain stems from a study of blood T cell repertoires in COVID-19. Background on the study: There were acute and convalescent COVID-19 samples, and they came from the United States, Italy and Spain. In each case, the material was cDNA or gDNA derived from T cells, B-cell-depleted T cells, or PBMCs.

Per the original data handling: Scientists estimated how many nucleated cells there were by amplifying reference gene primers. The data were produced by immunoSEQ multiplex PCR, yet TCRdb's version contains in-frame clones alone and is incomplete. That table gives V, J and clone size, and the DNA gave D and trimming. The sample includes about 100,000 clones, 75% to 90% of them seen just once. From germline, CDR1 is LGHNA and CDR2 YNFKEQ. J was trimmed by 4 bases and V by 1 base; bases with no gene match: 7. The CDR3 has 17 amino acids. The sample consisted of peripheral blood. This rearrangement joins TRBV4-2 to TRBJ2-3, with 11 bases aligning to TRBD2. The origin of this receptor is a man of 80 years or more with acute or convalescent COVID-19. CDR3 nucleotide sequence: TGTGCCAGCAGCCAAGTCCAGATAGCGGGAGGGGCAGATACGCAGTATTTT. It yields the protein CASSQVQIAGGADTQYF.